Shown below are 4 T cell receptor beta chains from a single sample sequenced in a study of T-cell reconstitution after alpha-beta-depleted transplantation in children. TCRbeta library construction was performed incorporating unique molecular identifiers. One entry per CDR3 protein, called by TCRdb with MiXCR from the PCR reads. The sample gives 400,000 to 550,000 distinct CDR3 sequences, over 9.5% of which show up once; 2% is in the top ten. The sequencing here drew on PBMCs, taken before TCRalphabeta/CD19-depleted stem cell transplant. These receptors were obtained from a child aged 2-15 years with inherited bone marrow failure, due to receive a stem cell transplant.

This clonotype was detected ten times or more. The chain is built from TRBV11-1 and TRBJ2-2; D gene unclear. V shed 0 bases and J shed 1 base, with 15 bases lying between them. CDR1 and CDR2 (germline): SGHAT, FQDESV (reference sequence). The CDR3 is 18 amino acids. The CDR3 DNA is TGTGCCAGCAGCTTAGCGCCGATAGGGTATAGGAACACCGGGGAGCTGTTTTTT. Translation gives CASSLAPIGYRNTGELFF.

This clonotype was seen ten or more times. This chain connects TRBV5-1 to TRBJ2-3; 14 nucleotides match TRBD2. V lost 3 bases and J lost 6; bases outside the gene matches: 3. Germline loops: CDR1 SGHRS, CDR2 YFSETQ. This CDR3 is built from 15 residues. This CDR3 reads CASSWGLAGADTQYF. The CDR3 region has the DNA TGCGCCAGCAGCTGGGGACTAGCGGGAGCCGATACGCAGTATTTT.

This clonotype occurred many times. The junction and the germline gene differ at one end; a read error may be behind it. The chain combines TRBV7-2 with TRBJ2-7; 7 bases line up with TRBD2. The CDR3 length is 12 residues. The germline CDR1 and CDR2 sequences are SGHTA and FQGNSA. The CDR3 sequence is CASSPSGGTSLF. The DNA of the CDR3 is TGTGCCAGCAGCCCTAGCGGAGGGACTTCTCTCTTC.

The V call is TRBV24-1, the J call TRBJ1-5; unclear D gene. Germline V gene sequence: CDR1 KGHDR, CDR2 SFDVKD. V lost 2 bases and J lost 10, with 14 bases in between. The CDR3 totals 14 residues. This CDR3 reads CATSDSGVAGPQHF. CDR3 sequence (DNA): TGTGCCACCAGTGATTCCGGGGTCGCGGGACCCCAGCATTTT.